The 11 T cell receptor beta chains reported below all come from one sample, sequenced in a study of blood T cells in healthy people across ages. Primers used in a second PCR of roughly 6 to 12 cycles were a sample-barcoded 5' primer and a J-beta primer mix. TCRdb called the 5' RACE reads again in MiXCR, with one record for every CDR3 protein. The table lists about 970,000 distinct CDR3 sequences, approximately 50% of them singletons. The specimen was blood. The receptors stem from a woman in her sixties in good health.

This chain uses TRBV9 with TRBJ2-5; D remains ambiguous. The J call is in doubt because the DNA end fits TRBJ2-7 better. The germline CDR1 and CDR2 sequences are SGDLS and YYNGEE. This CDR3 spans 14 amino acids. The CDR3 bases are TGTGCCAGCAGTGAGCTGGGTAGCTCCTACGAGCAGTACTTC. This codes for CASSELGSSYEQYF.

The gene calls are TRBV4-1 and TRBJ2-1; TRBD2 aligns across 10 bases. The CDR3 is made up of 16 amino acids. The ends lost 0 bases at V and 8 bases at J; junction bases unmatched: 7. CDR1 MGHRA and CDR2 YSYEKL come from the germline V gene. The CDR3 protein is CASSQEGSLAGDEQFF. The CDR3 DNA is TGCGCCAGCAGCCAAGAAGGAAGTCTAGCGGGAGATGAGCAGTTCTTC.

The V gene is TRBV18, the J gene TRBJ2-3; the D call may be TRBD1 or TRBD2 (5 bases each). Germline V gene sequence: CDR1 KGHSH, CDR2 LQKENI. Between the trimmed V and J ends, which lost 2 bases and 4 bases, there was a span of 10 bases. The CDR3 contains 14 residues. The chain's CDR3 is CASSPNLGADTQYF. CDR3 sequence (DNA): TGTGCCAGCTCACCAAATTTGGGGGCAGATACGCAGTATTTT. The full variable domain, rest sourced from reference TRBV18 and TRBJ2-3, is NAGVMQNPRHLVRRRGQEARLRCSPMKGHSHVYWYRQLPEEGLKFMVYLQKENIIDESGMPKERFSAEFPKEGPSILRIQQVVRGDSAAYFCASSPNLGADTQYFGPGTRLTVL.

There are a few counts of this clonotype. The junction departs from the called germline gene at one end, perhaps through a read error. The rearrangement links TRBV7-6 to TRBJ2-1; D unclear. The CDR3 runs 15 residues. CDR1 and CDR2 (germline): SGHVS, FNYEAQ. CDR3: CASSLELGFANEQFF. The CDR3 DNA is TGTGCTAGCAGCTTAGAATTAGGTTTCGCCAATGAGCAGTTCTTC.

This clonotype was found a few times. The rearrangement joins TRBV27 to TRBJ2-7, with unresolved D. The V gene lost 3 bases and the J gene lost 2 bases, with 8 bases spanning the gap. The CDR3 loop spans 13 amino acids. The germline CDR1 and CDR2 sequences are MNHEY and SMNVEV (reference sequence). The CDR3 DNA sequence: TGTGCCAGCAGTTTCACAGAAACCTACGAGCAGTACTTC. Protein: CASSFTETYEQYF.

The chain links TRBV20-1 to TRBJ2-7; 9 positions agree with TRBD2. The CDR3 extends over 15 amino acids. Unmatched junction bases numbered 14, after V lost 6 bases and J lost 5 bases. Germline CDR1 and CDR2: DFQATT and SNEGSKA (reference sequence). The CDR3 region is CSAHRMVAGDHEQYF. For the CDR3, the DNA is TGCAGTGCCCATCGAATGGTAGCGGGAGATCACGAGCAGTACTTC.

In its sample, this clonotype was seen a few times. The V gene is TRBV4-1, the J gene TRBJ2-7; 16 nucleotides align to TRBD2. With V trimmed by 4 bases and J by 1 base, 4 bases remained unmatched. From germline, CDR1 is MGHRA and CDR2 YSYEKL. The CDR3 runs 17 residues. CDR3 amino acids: CASSLPGLAGGSYEQYF. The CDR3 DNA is TGCGCCAGCAGCCTCCCGGGACTAGCGGGAGGGTCCTACGAGCAGTACTTC.

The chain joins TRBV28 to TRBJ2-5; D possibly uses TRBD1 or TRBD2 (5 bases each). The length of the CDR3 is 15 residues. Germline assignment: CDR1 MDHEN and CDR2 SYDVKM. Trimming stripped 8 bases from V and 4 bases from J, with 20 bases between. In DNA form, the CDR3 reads TGTGCCAGCGGAGAGGCGGGTAGGGGACCAGAGACCCAGTACTTC. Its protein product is CASGEAGRGPETQYF.

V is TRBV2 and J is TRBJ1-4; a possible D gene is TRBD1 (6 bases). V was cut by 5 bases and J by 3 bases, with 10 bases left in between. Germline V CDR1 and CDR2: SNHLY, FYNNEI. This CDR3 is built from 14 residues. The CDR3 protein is CASSQQGPNEKLFF. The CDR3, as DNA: TGTGCCAGCAGTCAACAGGGCCCTAATGAAAAACTGTTTTTT. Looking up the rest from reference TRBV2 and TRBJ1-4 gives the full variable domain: EPEVTQTPSHQVTQMGQEVILRCVPISNHLYFYWYRQILGQKVEFLVSFYNNEISEKSEIFDDQFSVERPDGSNFTLKIRSTKLEDSAMYFCASSQQGPNEKLFFGSGTQLSVL.

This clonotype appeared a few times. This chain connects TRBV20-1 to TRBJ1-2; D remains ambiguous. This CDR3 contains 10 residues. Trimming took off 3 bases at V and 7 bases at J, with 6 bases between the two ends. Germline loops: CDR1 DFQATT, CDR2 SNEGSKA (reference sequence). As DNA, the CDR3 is TGCAGTGCTAGGTACGGTGGCTACACCTTC. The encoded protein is CSARYGGYTF.

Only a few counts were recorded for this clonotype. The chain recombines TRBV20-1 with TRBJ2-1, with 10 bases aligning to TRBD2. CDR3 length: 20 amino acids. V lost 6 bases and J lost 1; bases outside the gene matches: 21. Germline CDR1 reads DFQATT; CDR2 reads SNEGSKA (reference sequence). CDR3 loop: CSALTPWLAGVKGSYNEQFF. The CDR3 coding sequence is TGCAGTGCCTTAACCCCATGGCTAGCGGGAGTAAAAGGATCCTACAATGAGCAGTTCTTC.